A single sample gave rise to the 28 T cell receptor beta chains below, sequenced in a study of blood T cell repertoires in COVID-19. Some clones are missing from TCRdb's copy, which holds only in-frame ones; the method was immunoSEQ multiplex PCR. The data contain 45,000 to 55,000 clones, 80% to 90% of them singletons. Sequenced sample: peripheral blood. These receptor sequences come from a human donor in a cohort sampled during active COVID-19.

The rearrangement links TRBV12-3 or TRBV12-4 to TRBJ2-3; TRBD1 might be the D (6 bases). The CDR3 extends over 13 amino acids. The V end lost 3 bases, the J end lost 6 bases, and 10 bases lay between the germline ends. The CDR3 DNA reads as TGTGCCAGCAGTTTTTACCAGGGGGATACGCAGTATTTT. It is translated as CASSFYQGDTQYF.

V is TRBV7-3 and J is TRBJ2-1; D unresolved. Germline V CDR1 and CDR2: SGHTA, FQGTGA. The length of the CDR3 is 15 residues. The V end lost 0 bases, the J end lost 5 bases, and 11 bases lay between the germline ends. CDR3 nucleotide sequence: TGTGCCAGCAGCTTAACCCCCCAACTCCACAATGAGCAGTTCTTC. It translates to CASSLTPQLHNEQFF.

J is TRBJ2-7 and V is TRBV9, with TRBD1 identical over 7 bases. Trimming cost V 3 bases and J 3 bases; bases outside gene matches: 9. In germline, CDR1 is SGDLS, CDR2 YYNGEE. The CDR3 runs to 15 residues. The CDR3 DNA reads TGTGCCAGCAGCGCCACCGGGACAGCCCGCTACGAGCAGTACTTC. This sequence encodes CASSATGTARYEQYF.

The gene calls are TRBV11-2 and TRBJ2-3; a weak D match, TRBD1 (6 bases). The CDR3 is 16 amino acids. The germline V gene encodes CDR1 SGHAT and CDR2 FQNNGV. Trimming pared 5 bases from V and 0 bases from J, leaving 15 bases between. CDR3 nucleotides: TGTGCCAGCAGCCTCCACAGGGAAGCTAGCACAGATACGCAGTATTTT. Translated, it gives CASSLHREASTDTQYF.

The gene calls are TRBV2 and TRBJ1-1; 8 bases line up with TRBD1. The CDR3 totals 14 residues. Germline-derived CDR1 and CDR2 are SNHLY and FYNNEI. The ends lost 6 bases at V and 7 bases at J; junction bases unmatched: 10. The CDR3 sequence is CASRGLNRGIEAFF. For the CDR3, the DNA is TGTGCCAGCAGGGGGTTGAACAGGGGGATTGAAGCTTTCTTT.

CDR3 DNA: TGCGCCAGCATCGGGAGGCTGCTTACGGGGGGAGATACGCAGTATTTT. Residues: CASIGRLLTGGDTQYF. This sequence joins TRBV10-2 and TRBJ2-3; TRBD2 agrees at 7 bases. Germline CDR1 is WSHSY and CDR2 is SAAADI. The CDR3 is made up of 16 amino acids. J lost 5 bases, V lost 7 bases, and 15 bases had no gene match.

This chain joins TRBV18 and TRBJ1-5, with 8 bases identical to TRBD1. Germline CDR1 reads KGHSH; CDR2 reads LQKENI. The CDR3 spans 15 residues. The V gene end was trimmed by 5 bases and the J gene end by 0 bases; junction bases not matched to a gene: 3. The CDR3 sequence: CASSKTGDSNQPQHF. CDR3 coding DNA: TGTGCCAGCTCAAAGACAGGGGATAGCAATCAGCCCCAGCATTTT.

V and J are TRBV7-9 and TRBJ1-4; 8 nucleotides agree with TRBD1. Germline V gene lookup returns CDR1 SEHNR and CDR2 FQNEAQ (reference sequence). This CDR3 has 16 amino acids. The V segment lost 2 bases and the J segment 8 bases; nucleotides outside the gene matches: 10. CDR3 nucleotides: TGTGCCAGCAGCTTACCTACCGGGACAGGTGGGGAAAAACTGTTTTTT. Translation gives CASSLPTGTGGEKLFF.

In DNA form, the CDR3 reads TGTGCCAGCAGTCTAGGGGCCGAGCAGTACTTC. It codes for CASSLGAEQYF. The rearrangement uses TRBV6-5 and TRBJ2-7, with a possible D match to TRBD1 (5 bases). Trimming left V 5 bases short and J 6 bases short, with 8 bases between. The CDR3 loop spans 11 amino acids. CDR1 and CDR2 (germline): MNHEY, SVGAGI.

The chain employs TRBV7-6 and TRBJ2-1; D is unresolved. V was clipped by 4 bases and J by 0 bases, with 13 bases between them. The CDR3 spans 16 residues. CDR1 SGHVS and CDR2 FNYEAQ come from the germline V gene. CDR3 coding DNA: TGTGCCAGCAGCTGGTCGGGTGGCGTCTCCTACAATGAGCAGTTCTTC. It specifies CASSWSGGVSYNEQFF.

Here the CDR3 reads CASSEAAGTGELFF. The CDR3 DNA follows: TGTGCCAGCAGTGAAGCGGCAGGAACCGGGGAGCTGTTTTTT. The V call is TRBV2, the J call TRBJ2-2; the D is unclear. The CDR3 contains 14 residues. The V and J ends lost 0 bases and 5 bases respectively, with 7 bases between them. CDR1 is SNHLY, CDR2 FYNNEI, per germline.

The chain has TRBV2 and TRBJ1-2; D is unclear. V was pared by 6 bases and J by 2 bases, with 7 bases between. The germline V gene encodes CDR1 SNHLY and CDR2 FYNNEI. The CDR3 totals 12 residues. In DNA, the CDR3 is TGTGCCAGCAGCGGCGGGAACTATGGCTACACCTTC. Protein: CASSGGNYGYTF.

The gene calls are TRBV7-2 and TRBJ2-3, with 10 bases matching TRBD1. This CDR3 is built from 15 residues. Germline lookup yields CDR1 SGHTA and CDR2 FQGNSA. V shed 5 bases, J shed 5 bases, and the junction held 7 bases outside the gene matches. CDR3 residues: CASSAWDRGQDTQYF. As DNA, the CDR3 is TGTGCCAGCAGCGCCTGGGACAGGGGACAAGATACGCAGTATTTT.

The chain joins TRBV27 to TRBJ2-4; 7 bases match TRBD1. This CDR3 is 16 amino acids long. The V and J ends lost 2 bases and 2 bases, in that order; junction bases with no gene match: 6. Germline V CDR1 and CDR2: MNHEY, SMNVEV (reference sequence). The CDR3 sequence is CASSLRTGASKNIQYF. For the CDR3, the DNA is TGTGCCAGCAGTTTACGAACAGGGGCTTCCAAAAACATTCAGTACTTC.

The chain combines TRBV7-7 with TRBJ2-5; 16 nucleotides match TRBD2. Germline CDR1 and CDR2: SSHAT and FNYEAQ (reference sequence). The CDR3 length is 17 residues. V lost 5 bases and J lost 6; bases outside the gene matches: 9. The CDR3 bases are TGTGCCAGCAGCCCCGGGACTAGCGGGGGGGCGTGGAAGACCCAGTACTTC. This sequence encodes CASSPGTSGGAWKTQYF.

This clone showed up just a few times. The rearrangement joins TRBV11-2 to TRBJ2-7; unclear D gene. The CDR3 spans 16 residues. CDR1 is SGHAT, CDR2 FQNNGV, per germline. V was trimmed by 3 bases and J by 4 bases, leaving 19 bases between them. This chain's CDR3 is CASSFNLGRPAYEQYF. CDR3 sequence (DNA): TGTGCCAGCAGCTTTAACCTTGGCAGGCCTGCTTACGAGCAGTACTTC.

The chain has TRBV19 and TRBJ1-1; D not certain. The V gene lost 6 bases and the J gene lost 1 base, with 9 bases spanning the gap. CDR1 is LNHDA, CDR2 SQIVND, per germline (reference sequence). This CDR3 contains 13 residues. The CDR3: CASRYSGNTEAFF. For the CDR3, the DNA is TGTGCCAGTAGATATTCGGGGAACACTGAAGCTTTCTTT.

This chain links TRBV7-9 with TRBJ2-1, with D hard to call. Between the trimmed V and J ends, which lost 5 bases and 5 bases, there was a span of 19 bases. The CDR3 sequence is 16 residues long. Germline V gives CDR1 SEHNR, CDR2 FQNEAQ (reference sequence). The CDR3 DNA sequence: TGTGCCAGCAGCCCCCGTGGTAGAGGCCGGGACAATGAGCAGTTCTTC. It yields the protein CASSPRGRGRDNEQFF.

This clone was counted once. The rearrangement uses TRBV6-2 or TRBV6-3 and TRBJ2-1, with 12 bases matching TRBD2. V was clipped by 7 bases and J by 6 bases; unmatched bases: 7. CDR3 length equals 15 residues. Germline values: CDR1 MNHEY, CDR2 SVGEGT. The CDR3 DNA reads TGTGCCAGCAACCCGACTAGCGGGGGCGTCAATGAGCAGTTCTTC. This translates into CASNPTSGGVNEQFF.

CDR3 bases: TGTGCCACCAGCCGGGACACCGAGGTAGACTACGAGCAGTACTTC. It specifies CATSRDTEVDYEQYF. The chain links TRBV15 to TRBJ2-7, with D perhaps matching TRBD1 (6 bases). The CDR3 sequence is 15 residues long. Germline-derived CDR1 and CDR2 are LNHNV and YYDKDF (reference sequence). V lost 5 bases to trimming and J lost 3 bases, with 17 bases between them.

CDR3 residues: CASSLTGDFNTEAFF. The CDR3 DNA sequence: TGTGCCAGCAGCTTAACCGGGGACTTCAACACTGAAGCTTTCTTT. The chain employs TRBV11-2 and TRBJ1-1; D may be TRBD1 (5 bases). The CDR3 covers 15 residues. The germline gives CDR1 SGHAT, CDR2 FQNNGV. Trimming removed 2 bases from V and 2 bases from J, with 12 bases in between.

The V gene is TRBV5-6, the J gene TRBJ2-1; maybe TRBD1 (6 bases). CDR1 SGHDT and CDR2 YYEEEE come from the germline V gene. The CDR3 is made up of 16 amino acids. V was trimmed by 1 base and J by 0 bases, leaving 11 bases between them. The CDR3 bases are TGTGCCAGCAGCTTGTTTACAGGGAGCTCCTACAATGAGCAGTTCTTC. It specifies CASSLFTGSSYNEQFF.

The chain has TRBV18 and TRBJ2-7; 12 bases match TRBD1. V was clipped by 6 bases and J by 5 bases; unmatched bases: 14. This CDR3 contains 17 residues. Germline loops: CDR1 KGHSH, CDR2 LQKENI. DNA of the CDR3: TGTGCCAGCTCGCTTACTCGGCCGGGACAGGGGGCCCACGAGCAGTACTTC. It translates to CASSLTRPGQGAHEQYF.

The CDR3: CASSRTGGPNEKLFF. The CDR3, as DNA: TGCGCCAGCAGCCGTACAGGGGGCCCTAATGAAAAACTGTTTTTT. The chain combines TRBV4-3 with TRBJ1-4, with 9 positions matching TRBD1. The V and J ends lost 4 bases and 3 bases, in that order; junction bases with no gene match: 3. The CDR3 runs 15 residues. Germline V gene lookup returns CDR1 LGHNA and CDR2 YSLEER.

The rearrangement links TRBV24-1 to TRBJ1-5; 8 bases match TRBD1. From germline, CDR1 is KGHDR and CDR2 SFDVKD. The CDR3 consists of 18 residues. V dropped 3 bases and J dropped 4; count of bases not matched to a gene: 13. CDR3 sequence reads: CATSDKDRARKINQPQHF. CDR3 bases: TGTGCCACCAGTGATAAGGACAGGGCGAGAAAGATTAATCAGCCCCAGCATTTT.

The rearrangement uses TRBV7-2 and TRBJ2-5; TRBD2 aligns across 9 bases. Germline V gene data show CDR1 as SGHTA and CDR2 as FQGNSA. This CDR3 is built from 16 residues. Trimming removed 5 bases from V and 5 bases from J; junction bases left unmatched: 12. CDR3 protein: CASSPGLASYRETQYF. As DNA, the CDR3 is TGTGCCAGCAGCCCAGGACTAGCGAGCTATCGGGAGACCCAGTACTTC.

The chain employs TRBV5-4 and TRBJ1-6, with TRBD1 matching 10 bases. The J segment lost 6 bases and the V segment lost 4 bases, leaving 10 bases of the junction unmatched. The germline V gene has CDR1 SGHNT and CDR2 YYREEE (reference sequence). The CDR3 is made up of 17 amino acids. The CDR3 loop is CASSGMTGGYLNSPLHF. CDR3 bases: TGTGCCAGCAGCGGGATGACAGGGGGCTATCTTAATTCACCCCTCCACTTT.

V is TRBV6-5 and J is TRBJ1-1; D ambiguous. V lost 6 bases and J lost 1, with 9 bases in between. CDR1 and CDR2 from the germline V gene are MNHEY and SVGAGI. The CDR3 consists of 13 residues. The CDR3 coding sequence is TGTGCCAGCAGGGAGGTCCCGAACACTGAAGCTTTCTTT. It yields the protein CASREVPNTEAFF.